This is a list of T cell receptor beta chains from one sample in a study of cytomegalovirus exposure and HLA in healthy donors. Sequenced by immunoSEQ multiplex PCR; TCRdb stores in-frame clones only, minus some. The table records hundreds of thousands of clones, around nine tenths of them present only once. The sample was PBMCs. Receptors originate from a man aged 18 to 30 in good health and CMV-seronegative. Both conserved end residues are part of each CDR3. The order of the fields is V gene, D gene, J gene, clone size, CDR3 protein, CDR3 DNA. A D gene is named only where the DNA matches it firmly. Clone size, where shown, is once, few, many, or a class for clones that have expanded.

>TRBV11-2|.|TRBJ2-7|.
CASSLHHRTTTAEQYF
TGTGCCAGCAGCCTGCACCACAGGACCACTACTGCAGAGCAGTACTTC
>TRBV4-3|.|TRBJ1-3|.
CASSQGGGDEDTIYF
TGCGCCAGCAGCCAAGGCGGAGGGGATGAGGACACCATATATTTT
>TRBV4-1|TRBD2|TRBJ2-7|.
CASSLPIGRGRSYEQYF
TGCGCCAGCAGCCTACCCATCGGGAGGGGACGGAGCTACGAGCAGTACTTC
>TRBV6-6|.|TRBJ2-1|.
CASSDTWNEQFF
TGTGCCAGCTCGGACACCTGGAATGAGCAGTTCTTC
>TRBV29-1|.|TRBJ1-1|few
CSVDARQVMNTEAFF
TGCAGCGTTGATGCCCGACAGGTTATGAACACTGAAGCTTTCTTT
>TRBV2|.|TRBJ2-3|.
CASSLWQVTDTQYF
TGTGCCAGCAGTCTCTGGCAGGTTACAGATACGCAGTATTTT
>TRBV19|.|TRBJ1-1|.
CASSLDGLNTEAFF
TGTGCCAGTAGTTTAGACGGTCTGAACACTGAAGCTTTCTTT
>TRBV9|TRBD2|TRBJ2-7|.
CASSVEASGQYEQYF
TGTGCCAGCAGCGTAGAGGCTAGCGGCCAATACGAGCAGTACTTC
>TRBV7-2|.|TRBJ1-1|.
CASSRMYGDTEAFF
TGTGCCAGCAGCCGGATGTATGGAGACACTGAAGCTTTCTTT
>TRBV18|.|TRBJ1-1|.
CASSPAGGEDMAEAFF
TGTGCCAGCTCACCAGCGGGGGGCGAAGATATGGCTGAAGCTTTCTTT
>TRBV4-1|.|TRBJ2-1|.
CASSPTMSSYNEQFF
TGCGCCAGCAGCCCTACTATGAGCTCCTACAATGAGCAGTTCTTC
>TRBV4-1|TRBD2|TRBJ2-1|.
CASSHASGSYNEQFF
TGCGCCAGCAGCCATGCCAGCGGGAGCTACAATGAGCAGTTCTTC
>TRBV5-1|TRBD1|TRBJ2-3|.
CASSSNRGLVDTQYF
TGCGCCAGCAGCTCAAACAGGGGGCTGGTAGATACGCAGTATTTT
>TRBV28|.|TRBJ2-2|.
CASQTGATNTGELFF
TGTGCCAGCCAGACAGGTGCCACGAACACCGGGGAGCTGTTTTTT
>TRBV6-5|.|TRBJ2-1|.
CASSRTVDNEQFF
TGTGCCAGCAGTAGGACAGTTGACAATGAGCAGTTCTTC
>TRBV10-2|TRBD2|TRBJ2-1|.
CASHLSGSSYNEQFF
TGCGCCAGCCACTTAAGCGGGAGCTCCTACAATGAGCAGTTCTTC
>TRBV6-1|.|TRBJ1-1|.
CASSDWSGETEAFF
TGTGCCAGCAGTGATTGGTCAGGGGAAACTGAAGCTTTCTTT
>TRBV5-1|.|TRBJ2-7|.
CASSLAAGLSYEQYF
TGCGCCAGCAGCTTGGCAGCAGGGTTATCTTACGAGCAGTACTTC
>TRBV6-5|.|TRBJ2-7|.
CASSEYRTYEQYF
TGTGCCAGCAGCGAGTACAGAACCTACGAGCAGTACTTC
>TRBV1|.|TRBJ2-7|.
CTSSQDPGDYEQYF
TGCACCAGCAGCCAAGATCCCGGGGACTACGAGCAGTACTTC
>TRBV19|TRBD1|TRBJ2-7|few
CASAAGTGYEQYF
TGTGCCAGTGCCGCCGGGACAGGGTACGAGCAGTACTTC
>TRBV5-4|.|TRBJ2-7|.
CASSLPAGGPTNEQYF
TGTGCCAGCAGCCTGCCGGCCGGGGGGCCAACTAACGAGCAGTACTTC
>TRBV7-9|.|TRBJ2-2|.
CASSLGAHGELFF
TGTGCCAGCAGCTTAGGAGCTCACGGGGAGCTGTTTTTT
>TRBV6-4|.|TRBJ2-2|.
CASSARAGQPGELFF
TGTGCCAGCAGCGCCCGGGCCGGACAACCTGGGGAGCTGTTTTTT
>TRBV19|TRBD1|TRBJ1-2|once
CASSIYLGTGGYGYTF
TGTGCCAGTAGTATTTACTTGGGGACAGGGGGCTATGGCTACACCTTC
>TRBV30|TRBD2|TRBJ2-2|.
CAWGLAGGTGELFF
TGTGCCTGGGGGCTAGCGGGAGGCACCGGGGAGCTGTTTTTT
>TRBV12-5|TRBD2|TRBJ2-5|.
CASGLGGRAYETQYF
TGTGCTAGTGGTTTGGGCGGGAGGGCCTATGAGACCCAGTACTTC
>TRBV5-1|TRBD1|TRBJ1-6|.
CASSTQGADSPLHF
TGCGCCAGCTCAACCCAGGGGGCTGATTCACCCCTCCACTTT
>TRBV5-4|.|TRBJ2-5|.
CASSLPHSRGEETQYF
TGTGCCAGCAGCTTGCCCCATTCGCGGGGAGAAGAGACCCAGTACTTC
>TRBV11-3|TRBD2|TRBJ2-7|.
CASSSGGTSGSHEQYF
TGTGCCAGCAGCTCGGGCGGTACTAGCGGCAGCCACGAGCAGTACTTC
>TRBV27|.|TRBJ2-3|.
CASSRDFSTDTQYF
TGTGCCAGCAGTCGGGATTTTAGCACAGATACGCAGTATTTT
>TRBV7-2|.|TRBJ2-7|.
CASSPSREQYF
TGTGCCAGCAGCCCGTCCCGCGAGCAGTACTTC